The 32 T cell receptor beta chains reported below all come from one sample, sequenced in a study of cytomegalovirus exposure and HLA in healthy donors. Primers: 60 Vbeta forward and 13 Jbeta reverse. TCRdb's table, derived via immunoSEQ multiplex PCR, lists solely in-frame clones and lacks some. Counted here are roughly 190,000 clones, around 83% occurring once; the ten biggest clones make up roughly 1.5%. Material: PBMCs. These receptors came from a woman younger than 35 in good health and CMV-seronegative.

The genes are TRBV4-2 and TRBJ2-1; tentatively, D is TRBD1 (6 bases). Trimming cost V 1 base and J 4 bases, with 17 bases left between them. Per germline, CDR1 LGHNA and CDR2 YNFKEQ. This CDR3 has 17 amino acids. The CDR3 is CASSQGAQGSRYNEQFF. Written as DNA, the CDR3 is TGTGCCAGCAGCCAAGGGGCCCAGGGGAGCCGGTACAATGAGCAGTTCTTC.

The CDR3 coding sequence is TGTGCCAGCAGCTTAGCCGCCGGGACAGGGGCCCACGAGCAGTACTTC. The encoded protein is CASSLAAGTGAHEQYF. The chain employs TRBV7-8 and TRBJ2-7, with 10 bases matching TRBD1. J gave up 5 bases and V 0 bases, and 7 bases lay outside the gene matches. The germline CDR1 and CDR2 sequences are SGHVS and FQNEAQ. This CDR3 region has 16 residues.

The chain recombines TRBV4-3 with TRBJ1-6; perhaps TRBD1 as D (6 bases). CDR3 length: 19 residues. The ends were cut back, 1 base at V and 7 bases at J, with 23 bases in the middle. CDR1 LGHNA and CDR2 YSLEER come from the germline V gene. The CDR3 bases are TGCGCCAGCAGCCAAGCTTCGACAGGCGGAACCTCCAGGAATTCACCCCTCCACTTT. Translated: CASSQASTGGTSRNSPLHF.

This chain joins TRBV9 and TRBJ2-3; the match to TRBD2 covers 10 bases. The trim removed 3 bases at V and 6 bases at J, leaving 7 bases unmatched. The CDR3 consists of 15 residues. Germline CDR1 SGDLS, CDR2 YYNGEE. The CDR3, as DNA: TGTGCCAGCAGCGAGGTAGCGGGAGGCCGGGATACGCAGTATTTT. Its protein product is CASSEVAGGRDTQYF.

The CDR3 here is CASRLQGEYEQYF. The CDR3 DNA follows: TGTGCCAGCAGGCTACAGGGGGAATACGAGCAGTACTTC. This chain links TRBV28 with TRBJ2-7; the match to TRBD1 covers 8 bases. The CDR3 has 13 residues. Germline CDR1 is MDHEN and CDR2 is SYDVKM. The J segment lost 4 bases and the V segment lost 6 bases, leaving 5 bases of the junction unmatched.

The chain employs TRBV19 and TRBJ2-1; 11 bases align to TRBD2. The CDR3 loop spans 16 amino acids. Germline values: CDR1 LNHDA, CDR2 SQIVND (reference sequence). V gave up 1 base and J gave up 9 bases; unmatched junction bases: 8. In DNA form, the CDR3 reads TGTGCCAGTAGTATAGGACTAGCGGGACGATACGGTGAGCAGTTCTTC. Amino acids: CASSIGLAGRYGEQFF.

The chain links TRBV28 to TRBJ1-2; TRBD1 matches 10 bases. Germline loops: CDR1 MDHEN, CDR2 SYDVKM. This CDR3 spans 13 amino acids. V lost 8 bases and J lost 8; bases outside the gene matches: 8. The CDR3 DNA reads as TGTGCCAGCCGACAGGGGGCTTCGGGAGGCTACACCTTC. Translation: CASRQGASGGYTF.

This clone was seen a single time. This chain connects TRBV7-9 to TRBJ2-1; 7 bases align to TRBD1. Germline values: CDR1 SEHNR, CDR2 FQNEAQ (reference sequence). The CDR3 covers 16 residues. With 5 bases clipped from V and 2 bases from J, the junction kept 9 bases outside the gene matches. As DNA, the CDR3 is TGTGCCAGCAGCCCCGTTGCAGGGGGTCCCTACAATGAGCAGTTCTTC. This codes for CASSPVAGGPYNEQFF. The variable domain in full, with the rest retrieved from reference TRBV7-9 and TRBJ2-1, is DTGVSQNPRHKITKRGQNVTFRCDPISEHNRLYWYRQTLGQGPEFLTYFQNEAQLEKSRLLSDRFSAERPKGSFSTLEIQRTEQGDSAMYLCASSPVAGGPYNEQFFGPGTRLTVL.

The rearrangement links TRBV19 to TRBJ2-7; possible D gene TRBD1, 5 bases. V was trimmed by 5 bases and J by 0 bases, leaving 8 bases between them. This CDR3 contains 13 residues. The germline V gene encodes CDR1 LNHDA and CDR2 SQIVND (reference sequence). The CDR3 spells CASSWTPSYEQYF. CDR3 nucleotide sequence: TGTGCCAGTAGTTGGACACCCTCCTACGAGCAGTACTTC.

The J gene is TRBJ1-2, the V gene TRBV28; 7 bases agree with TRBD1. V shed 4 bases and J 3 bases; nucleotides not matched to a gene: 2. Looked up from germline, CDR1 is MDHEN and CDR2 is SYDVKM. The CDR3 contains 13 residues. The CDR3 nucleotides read TGTGCCAGCAGTTCCGGGACAGACTATGGCTACACCTTC. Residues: CASSSGTDYGYTF.

The CDR3 here is CASTHSGELGAEAFF. In DNA form, the CDR3 reads TGTGCCAGCACCCACTCGGGGGAATTGGGTGCTGAAGCTTTCTTT. This chain links TRBV6-6 with TRBJ1-1; a possible D gene is TRBD1 (5 bases). Germline CDR1 MNHNY, CDR2 SVGAGI (reference sequence). V was pared by 7 bases and J by 6 bases, with 21 bases between. The CDR3 runs to 15 residues.

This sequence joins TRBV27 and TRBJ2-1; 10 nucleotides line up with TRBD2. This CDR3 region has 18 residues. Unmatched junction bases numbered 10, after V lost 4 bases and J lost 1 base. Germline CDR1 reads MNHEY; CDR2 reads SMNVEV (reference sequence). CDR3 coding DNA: TGTGCCAGCAGTTCCCAAACCGGACTAGCGGCATCCTACAATGAGCAGTTCTTC. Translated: CASSSQTGLAASYNEQFF.

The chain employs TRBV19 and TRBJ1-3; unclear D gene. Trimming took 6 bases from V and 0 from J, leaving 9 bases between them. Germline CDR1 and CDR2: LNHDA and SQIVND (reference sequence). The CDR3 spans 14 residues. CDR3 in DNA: TGTGCCAGTAGCACCGGGAACTCTGGAAACACCATATATTTT. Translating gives CASSTGNSGNTIYF.

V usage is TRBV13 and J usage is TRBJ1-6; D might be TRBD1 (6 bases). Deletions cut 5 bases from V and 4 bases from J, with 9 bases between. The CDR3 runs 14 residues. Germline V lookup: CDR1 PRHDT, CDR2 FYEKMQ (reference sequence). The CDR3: CASSAGQYNSPLHF. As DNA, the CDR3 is TGTGCCAGCAGCGCAGGACAGTATAATTCACCCCTCCACTTT.

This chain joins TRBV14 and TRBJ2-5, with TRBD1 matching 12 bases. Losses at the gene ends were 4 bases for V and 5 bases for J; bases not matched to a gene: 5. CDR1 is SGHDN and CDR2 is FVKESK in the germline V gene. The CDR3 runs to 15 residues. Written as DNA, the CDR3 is TGTGCCAGCAGCCGGGACAGGGGGCGCCGGGAGACCCAGTACTTC. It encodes CASSRDRGRRETQYF.

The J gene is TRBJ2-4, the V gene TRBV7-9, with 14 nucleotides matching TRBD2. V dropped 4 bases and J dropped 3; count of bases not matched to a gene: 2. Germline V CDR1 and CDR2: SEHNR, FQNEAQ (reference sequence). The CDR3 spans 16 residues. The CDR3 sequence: CASSSGTSGGKNIQYF. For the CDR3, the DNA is TGTGCCAGCAGCTCCGGGACTAGCGGGGGCAAAAACATTCAGTACTTC.

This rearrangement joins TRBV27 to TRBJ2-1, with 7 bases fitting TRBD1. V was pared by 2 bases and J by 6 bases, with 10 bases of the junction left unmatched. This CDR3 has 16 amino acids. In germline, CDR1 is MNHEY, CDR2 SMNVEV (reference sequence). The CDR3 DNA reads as TGTGCCAGCAGTTTAAGGGACAGTCCCACTTCCAATGAGCAGTTCTTC. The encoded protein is CASSLRDSPTSNEQFF.

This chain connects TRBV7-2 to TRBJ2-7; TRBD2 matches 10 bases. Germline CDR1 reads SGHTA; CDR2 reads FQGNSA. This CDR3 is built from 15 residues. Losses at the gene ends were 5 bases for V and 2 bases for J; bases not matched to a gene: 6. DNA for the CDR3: TGTGCCAGCAGCCGTGGACTAGCGGATGCCTACGAGCAGTACTTC. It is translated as CASSRGLADAYEQYF.

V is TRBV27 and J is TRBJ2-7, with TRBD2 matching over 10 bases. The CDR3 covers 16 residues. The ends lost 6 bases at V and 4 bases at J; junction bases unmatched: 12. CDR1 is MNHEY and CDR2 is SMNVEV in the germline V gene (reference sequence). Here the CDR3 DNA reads TGTGCCAGCAGGCCCGGACTAGCGGTAAGCGGATACGAGCAGTACTTC. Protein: CASRPGLAVSGYEQYF.

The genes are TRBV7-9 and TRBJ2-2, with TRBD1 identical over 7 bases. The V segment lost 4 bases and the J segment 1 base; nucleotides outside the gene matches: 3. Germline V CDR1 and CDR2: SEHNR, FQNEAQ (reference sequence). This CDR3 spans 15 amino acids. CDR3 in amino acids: CASSYRDRNTGELFF. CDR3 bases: TGTGCCAGCAGCTACCGGGACAGGAACACCGGGGAGCTGTTTTTT.

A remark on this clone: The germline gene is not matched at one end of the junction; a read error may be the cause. CDR3 sequence reads: CSSSLAPGQGAEEQYF. Written as DNA, the CDR3 is TGTTCCAGCAGCTTAGCGCCCGGACAGGGGGCGGAAGAGCAGTACTTC. The chain uses TRBV7-9 and TRBJ2-7; TRBD1 matches at 11 bases. This CDR3 is 16 amino acids long. Germline values: CDR1 SEHNR, CDR2 FQNEAQ (reference sequence).

DNA for the CDR3: TGTGCCAGTAGTATAGACCGGGAGGGCCCGAATGAGCAGTTCTTC. Its protein product is CASSIDREGPNEQFF. The V call is TRBV19, the J call TRBJ2-1; 8 bases map to TRBD2. CDR1 is LNHDA, CDR2 SQIVND, per germline (reference sequence). This CDR3 contains 15 residues. Trimming removed 0 bases from V and 7 bases from J; junction bases left unmatched: 5.

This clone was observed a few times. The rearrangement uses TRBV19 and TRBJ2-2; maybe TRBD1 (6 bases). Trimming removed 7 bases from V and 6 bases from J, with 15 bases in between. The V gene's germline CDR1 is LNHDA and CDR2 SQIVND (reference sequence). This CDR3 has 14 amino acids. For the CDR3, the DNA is TGTGCCAGTAACCCGTACAGGGCCGCCGGGGAGCTGTTTTTT. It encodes CASNPYRAAGELFF.

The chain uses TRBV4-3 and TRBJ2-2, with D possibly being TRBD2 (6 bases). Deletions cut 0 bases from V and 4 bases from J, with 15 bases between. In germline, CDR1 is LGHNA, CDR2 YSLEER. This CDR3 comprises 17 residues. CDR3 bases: TGCGCCAGCAGCCAAGATGCCAGCGGGTCGGCCACCGGGGAGCTGTTTTTT. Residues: CASSQDASGSATGELFF.

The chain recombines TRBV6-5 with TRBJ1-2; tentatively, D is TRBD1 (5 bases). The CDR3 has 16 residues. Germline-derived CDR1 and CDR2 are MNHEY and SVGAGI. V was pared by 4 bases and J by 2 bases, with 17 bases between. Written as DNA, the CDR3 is TGTGCCAGCAGTTCCCTGGGGCAGGTCTTCAACTATGGCTACACCTTC. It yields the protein CASSSLGQVFNYGYTF.

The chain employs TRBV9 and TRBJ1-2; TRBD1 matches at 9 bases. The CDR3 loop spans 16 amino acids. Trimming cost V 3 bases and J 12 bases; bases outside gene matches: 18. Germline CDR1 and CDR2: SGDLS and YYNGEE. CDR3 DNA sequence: TGTGCCAGCAGCGCTGGGGCGGGGACAGGGAGGGCCCACCACACCTTC. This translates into CASSAGAGTGRAHHTF.

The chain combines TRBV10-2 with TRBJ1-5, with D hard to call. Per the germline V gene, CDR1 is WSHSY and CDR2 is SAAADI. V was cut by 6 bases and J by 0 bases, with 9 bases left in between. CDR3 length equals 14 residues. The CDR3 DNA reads TGCGCCAGCAGCACGGGAGATAGCAATCAGCCCCAGCATTTT. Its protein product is CASSTGDSNQPQHF.

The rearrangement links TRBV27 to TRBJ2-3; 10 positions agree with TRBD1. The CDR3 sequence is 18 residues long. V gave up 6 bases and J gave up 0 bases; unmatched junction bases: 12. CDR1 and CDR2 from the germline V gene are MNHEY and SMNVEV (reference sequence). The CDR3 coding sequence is TGTGCCAGCAGGGACAGGGGGATGAGTACGTCTAGCACAGATACGCAGTATTTT. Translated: CASRDRGMSTSSTDTQYF.

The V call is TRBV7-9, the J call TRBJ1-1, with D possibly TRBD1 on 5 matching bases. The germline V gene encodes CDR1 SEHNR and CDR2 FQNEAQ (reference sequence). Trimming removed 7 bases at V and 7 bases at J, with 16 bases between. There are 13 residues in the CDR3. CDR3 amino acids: CASTLGWGVEAFF. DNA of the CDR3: TGTGCCAGCACCCTGGGGTGGGGGGTTGAAGCTTTCTTT.

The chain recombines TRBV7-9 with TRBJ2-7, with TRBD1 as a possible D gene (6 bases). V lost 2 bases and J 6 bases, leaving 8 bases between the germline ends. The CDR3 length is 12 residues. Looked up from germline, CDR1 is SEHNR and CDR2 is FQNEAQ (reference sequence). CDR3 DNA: TGTGCCAGCAGCTTATCAGGGGTCGAGCAGTACGTC. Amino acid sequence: CASSLSGVEQYV.

CDR3 protein: CASSLDHQVAPNEQFF. CDR3 DNA sequence: TGTGCCAGCAGCTTAGATCATCAGGTAGCGCCCAATGAGCAGTTCTTC. The chain links TRBV11-2 to TRBJ2-1; possible D gene TRBD2, 5 bases. Per the germline V gene, CDR1 is SGHAT and CDR2 is FQNNGV. The V end was cut by 0 bases, the J end by 6 bases, with 15 bases between. CDR3 length: 16 amino acids.

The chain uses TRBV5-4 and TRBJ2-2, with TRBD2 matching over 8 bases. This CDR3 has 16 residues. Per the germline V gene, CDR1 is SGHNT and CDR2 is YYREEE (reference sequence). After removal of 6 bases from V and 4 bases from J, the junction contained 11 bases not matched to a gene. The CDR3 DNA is TGTGCCAGCAACGAGGGGATAGCGGGACCCACCGGGGAGCTGTTTTTT. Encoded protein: CASNEGIAGPTGELFF.